The clone carrying this TCR beta chain has only a few counts. No antigen is known for it. This record belongs to a study of T cells after yellow fever vaccination. Study overall: SMART-Seq v4 Ultra Low Input prepared the low-cell-number fractions.

The J segment lost 6 bases and the V segment lost 6 bases, leaving 17 bases of the junction unmatched. Germline assignment: CDR1 SGHRS and CDR2 YFSETQ. The CDR3 is 17 amino acids. In TCRdb, the 5' RACE reads were re-called with MiXCR into one record per CDR3 protein. The data show about 350,000 distinct CDR3 sequences, approximately 10% seen once. Broader study findings: Most clones from primary vaccination were detected again post-booster (almost 98% CD4, about 88% CD8).

The sample in question was PBMCs, obtained on the day of the first yellow fever vaccination. The sequence was obtained from a man younger than 35 who received the YFV17D yellow fever vaccine. This chain uses TRBV5-1 with TRBJ2-1; TRBD2 matches 8 bases. The CDR3 nucleotides are TGCGCCAGCACGGATAACATAGCGGGGTGGGCTTCCAATGAGCAGTTCTTC. Translation: CASTDNIAGWASNEQFF. The full variable domain, rest sourced from reference TRBV5-1 and TRBJ2-1, is KAGVTQTPRYLIKTRGQQVTLSCSPISGHRSVSWYQQTPGQGLQFLFEYFSETQRNKGNFPGRFSGRQFSNSRSEMNVSTLELGDSALYLCASTDNIAGWASNEQFFGPGTRLTVL.